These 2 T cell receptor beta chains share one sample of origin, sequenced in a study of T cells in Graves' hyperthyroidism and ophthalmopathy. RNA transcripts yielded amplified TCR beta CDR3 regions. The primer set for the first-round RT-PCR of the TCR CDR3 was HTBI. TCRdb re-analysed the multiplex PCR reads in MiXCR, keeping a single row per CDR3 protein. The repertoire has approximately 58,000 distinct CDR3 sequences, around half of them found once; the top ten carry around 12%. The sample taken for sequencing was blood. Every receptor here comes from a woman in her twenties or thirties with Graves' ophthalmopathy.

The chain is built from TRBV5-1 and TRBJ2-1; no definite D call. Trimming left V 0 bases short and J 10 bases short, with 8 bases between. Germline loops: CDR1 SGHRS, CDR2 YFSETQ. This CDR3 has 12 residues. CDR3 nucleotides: TGCGCCAGCAGCTTGGTCGCGTGGGAGCAGTTCTTC. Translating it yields CASSLVAWEQFF.

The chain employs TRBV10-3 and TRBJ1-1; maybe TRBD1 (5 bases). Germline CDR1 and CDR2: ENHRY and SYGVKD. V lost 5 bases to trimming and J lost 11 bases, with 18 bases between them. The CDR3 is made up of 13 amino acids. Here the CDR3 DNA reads TGTGCCATCAGTCGGGAGGGGAGTCTGCCGGCTTTCTTT. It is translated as CAISREGSLPAFF.